This record looks at one T cell receptor (beta chain) sequence and its context. Its antigen is currently unknown. The data derive from a study of T cell responses to AZD1222 COVID-19 vaccine. General study points: Baseline seropositivity occurred in only 5 to 7 AZD1222 recipients. Regions 160-218 and 743-854 held dominance among vaccine-associated CD4 TCRs, which spanned spike.

Some second doses came at about 4 weeks and others at about 12 weeks; these were pooled. Profiled with immunoSEQ multiplex PCR; TCRdb holds only in-frame clones, not every one. The data show about 140,000 clones, with around 92% seen just once and about 3.7% held by the top ten. Per the germline V gene, CDR1 is ENHRY and CDR2 is SYGVKD. V lost 3 bases and J 3 bases, leaving 15 bases between the germline ends. The CDR3 contains 15 residues. The receptor comes from an adult who received the AZD1222 COVID-19 vaccine. The input for sequencing was peripheral blood, taken 28 days after the second AZD1222 dose. The V gene is TRBV10-3, the J gene TRBJ2-7; D possibly corresponds to TRBD1 (6 bases). The CDR3 protein is CAISEPDGRGYEQYF. The DNA for the CDR3 is TGTGCCATCAGTGAACCCGACGGCAGGGGCTACGAGCAGTACTTC.